A single TCR beta chain is shown here with its context. No antigen is known for it. No base quality information exists; no much larger clone differs at one position. One collaborating source in Seattle enrolled patients while the patients were actively infected and followed the patients over time throughout the course of disease. Each collaborating institution followed its own protocols to collect whole blood in K2EDTA tubes. For TCRbeta analysis, collaborator samples were shipped as frozen whole blood, as isolated PBMCs, or as DNA extracted from either sample type. The germline V gene encodes CDR1 LNHDA and CDR2 SQIVND (reference sequence). Compared with germline, V lacks 6 bases and J lacks 6 bases; bases without a gene match: 6. Taken from cysteine to phenylalanine, the CDR3 has 13 residues. CDR3 DNA is the only sequence kept; it has 39 bases, read in frame from the first base. This entry is derived from a study of blood T cell repertoires in COVID-19 (TCRdb year 2020). With respect to the entire study: Samples from collaborators originated in the United States, Italy and Spain and spanned both the acute and convalescent phases of COVID-19. A freely available public database, intended as a resource for researchers studying the immune response to SARS-CoV-2, is where the repertoires were released. The samples were drawn from two sources: the first 160 participants of the ongoing ImmuneRACE study, and approximately 1,300 subjects contributed by 6 global collaborators. The prospective study material was composed of cDNA or gDNA derived from T cells, B-cell-depleted T cells, or PBMCs. Subjects who had been exposed to COVID-19, were actively infected with it, or had recovered from it provided the deeply sampled blood TCRbeta repertoires that made up the dataset. A de-identified subject ID, COVID-19 status, age in years and sex were almost always included in the sample metadata. HLA class I and class II types, where available, came from metadata supplied by the sample provider rather than from assay-based typing. The study at large found these results: Clinical and demographic metadata were provided uncurated, with the amount varying by source and participant.

The immunoSEQ Assay, a bias-controlled multiplex PCR, was used to amplify TCRbeta CDR3 regions from genomic DNA. The study's processing was this. The number of nucleated cells in each sample was estimated by amplification of reference gene primers within the assay. To quantify the absolute abundance of each unique TCRbeta CDR3 rearrangement, sequence reads were collapsed and filtered. Productive Simpson clonality was computed per sample as the square root of Simpson's diversity index over productive rearrangements. The clones in this table, taken by TCRdb from immuneACCESS, are in-frame only. Not every clone is retained; where verified, under half of the shortfall comes from an unresolved V gene, and the cause of the rest is unknown. V, J and clone size derive from that table, while D and trimming were established from the DNA sequence. This sample is represented by over 200,000 clones; more than 90% of them were singletons. The ten largest clones add up to roughly 2.7% of the sample.

The rearrangement joined TRBV19 to TRBJ2-7; TRBD1 fits 9 bases in the junction. The TCR originated in a person aged 18 to 35 with COVID-19, enrolled during active disease. The sample consisted of peripheral blood. Read as DNA, the sequence is TGTGCCAGTAGAGACAGGGGGTTAGGCGAGCAGTACTTC. The resulting protein is CASRDRGLGEQYF.